At least ten counts were recorded for the clone carrying this T cell receptor (beta chain). The authors ran 15 to 20 PCR cycles to amplify TCRs with a constant-region primer and V-primer adapter. TCRdb re-called the reads with MiXCR, one entry per CDR3 protein. The data show about 47,000 distinct CDR3 sequences, 12% seen once. The sample originates from a study of low-dose radiotherapy and immunotherapy resistance in tumors. Study summary: Individuals in Cohort 2 had 1 Gy per fraction every two weeks, adding up to 13 Gy over 26 weeks. The study administered intravenous cyclophosphamide at 200 mg/m2 every two weeks, one day ahead of radiation and immunotherapy.

Trimming pared 2 bases from V and 3 bases from J, leaving 12 bases between. Germline CDR1 is KGHSH and CDR2 is LQKENI. This CDR3 contains 15 residues. Time point: before trial treatment. Every donor's regimen consisted of nivolumab, ipilimumab, aspirin, low-dose cyclophosphamide and low-dose radiotherapy. This specimen consisted of PBMCs, obtained before treatment. V gene TRBV18 combines with J gene TRBJ2-3; the D gene is possibly TRBD1 (6 bases). This TCR derives from a female donor with ovarian cancer. In DNA form, the CDR3 reads TGTGCCAGCTCACCAGGGGGCGCGAGGACAGATACGCAGTATTTT. As protein: CASSPGGARTDTQYF.